Below, 5 T cell receptor beta chains from the same sample are listed, as sequenced in a study of patients and donors after allogeneic stem cell transplantation. MiXCR was run by TCRdb on the RT-PCR reads, yielding one entry per CDR3 protein. The sample lists roughly 880,000 distinct CDR3 sequences, roughly 18% occurring once. The source material was blood, either unsorted or a sorted T cell fraction (not recorded which). The source of these receptors is a human donor who was either an allogeneic HSCT recipient or a stem cell or donor lymphocyte infusion donor (not recorded which). It is not recorded whose cells these are; they may come from a transplant donor.

This clonotype showed up many times. V gene TRBV9 combines with J gene TRBJ2-1; D is undetermined. Germline V gives CDR1 SGDLS, CDR2 YYNGEE. This CDR3 has 15 residues. V was cut by 3 bases and J by 2 bases, with 12 bases left in between. The CDR3 nucleotides are TGTGCCAGCAGCGCCGTTCCTGACCCCTACAATGAGCAGTTCTTC. It codes for CASSAVPDPYNEQFF.

This chain connects TRBV24-1 to TRBJ1-2; 9 bases map to TRBD1. The CDR3 sequence is 15 residues long. Trimming took 3 bases from V and 2 from J; bases not matched to a gene: 3. Germline loops: CDR1 KGHDR, CDR2 SFDVKD. The CDR3 bases are TGTGCCACCAGTGATGGGGACAGGGCCAACTATGGCTACACCTTC. It yields the protein CATSDGDRANYGYTF.

The chain uses TRBV2 and TRBJ1-1; TRBD1 agrees at 7 bases. Germline assignment: CDR1 SNHLY and CDR2 FYNNEI. The CDR3 length is 14 residues. V was pared by 6 bases and J by 6 bases, with 10 bases of the junction left unmatched. CDR3 coding DNA: TGTGCCAGCAGGGAACTCCGGGACAGCCCTGAAGCTTTCTTT. It specifies CASRELRDSPEAFF.

This clonotype was seen a few times. The chain uses TRBV7-7 and TRBJ2-7; D not certain. The germline V gene encodes CDR1 SSHAT and CDR2 FNYEAQ (reference sequence). Between the trimmed V and J ends, which lost 2 bases and 0 bases, there was a span of 11 bases. The CDR3 runs to 15 residues. The CDR3 sequence: CASSLLWGSSYEQYF. Written as DNA, the CDR3 is TGTGCCAGCAGCTTATTGTGGGGAAGCTCCTACGAGCAGTACTTC.

The V gene is TRBV7-9, the J gene TRBJ1-3, with D perhaps matching TRBD1 (5 bases). Germline-derived CDR1 and CDR2 are SEHNR and FQNEAQ (reference sequence). V gave up 7 bases and J gave up 5 bases, with 12 bases separating them. The CDR3 runs 13 residues. The DNA for the CDR3 is TGTGCCAGCACGGTGGGGCAGAGAAACACCATATATTTT. Its translation: CASTVGQRNTIYF.